This T cell receptor beta chain was recovered during a study of T cell responses to AZD1222 COVID-19 vaccine (dated by TCRdb to the early 2020s). For context, the study as a whole: A total of 240 or so trial participants underwent TCR sequencing, of whom some 200 had received two doses of AZD1222 and approximately 26 had received two doses of the MenACWY control vaccine. Trial participants were enrolled by age into 18-55, 56-69 and 70-plus year subgroups, with around 140, 26 and 57 TCR-sequenced participants respectively.

The CDR3 runs 15 residues from the cysteine to the phenylalanine. Of the read, only the CDR3 DNA is kept; its 45 bases are in frame from base 1. The germline V gene gives CDR1 as SGHAT and CDR2 as FQNNGV. Germline trimming amounts to 5 bases on V and 10 bases on J, with 9 as the count of junction bases outside the gene matches. This clone was picked up a small number of times. Its antigen has not been determined. Per-base qualities were not stored, and no clone one base away is much larger. The CDR3 regions of human TCRbeta chains were subjected to immunosequencing. The study's processing was this. Repertoire TCRs were matched against a reference library of SARS-CoV-2-specific TCRs generated with the MIRA antigen-specificity platform. Breadth was defined as the fraction of unique TCRs that were SARS-CoV-2-associated. Depth was defined as the fraction of total T cells that were SARS-CoV-2-associated. Using the MIRA data, each spike-specific TCR was assigned both to the spike region to which the TCR was reactive and to a CD4 or CD8 class. Log10-transformed breadth and depth values were compared by one-way ANOVA with Sidak's multiple comparisons tests. This immuneACCESS table, as held by TCRdb, lists in-frame sequences with V and J called but not all clones. Of the missing ones, under half trace to an unresolved V gene in checked studies; the others have no known cause. D and trimming come from the DNA, and the V and J calls and clone size come from that table. In all, the sample holds 78,000 or so clones, and 60% to 85% of those were seen once. The ten top clones hold 45% to 50% of the sample.

This specimen's time point label, per the study, means: about 28 days (+/-7) after the second vaccine dose. AZD1222 recipients given second doses at about 4 weeks or at about 12 weeks were pooled, since spike-specific TCR depth and breadth were not found to differ between the two schedules. Vaccinee samples came from UK trials COV001 and COV002, including a single-blind randomized controlled phase 2/3 trial of AZD1222 (ChAdOx1 nCoV-19) in healthy adults. Trial participant PBMC samples were collected at day 0 and day 28 after the second dose for TCRbeta chain sequencing. On the study overall, not on this receptor specifically: Because no samples from the day 14 peak response were available, repertoires could be characterized only after the peak T cell response. Most participants were white British and females outnumbered males, and the authors suggested that clonal diversity may have been underestimated. The 56-69-year group was small, and its depth increase did not reach significance, likely because of low power. Reportedly, almost half of the unique spike-specific TCRs recognized epitopes lying outside the regions that are mutated in the B.1.351 and B.1.1.7 variants. Vaccine-associated CD4 TCRs spanned the whole spike protein, with dominant responses in regions 160-218 and 743-854. Spike-specific TCR breadth and depth rose significantly after two AZD1222 doses compared with day 0 and with MenACWY recipients. Conclusions about previously exposed vaccinees are limited because only six or seven AZD1222 recipients were SARS-CoV-2 seropositive at baseline.

The sequenced sample was peripheral blood, obtained 28 days after the second AZD1222 dose. This clonotype originated in an adult who received the AZD1222 COVID-19 vaccine. The rearrangement combines TRBV11-2 with TRBJ2-1, and TRBD2 matches 12 of the central bases. The CDR3 region: CASSRRLAGVQEQFF. The bases are TGTGCCAGCAGCCGGAGACTAGCGGGAGTTCAGGAGCAGTTCTTC.